These 5 T cell receptor beta chains were all obtained from the same sample, sequenced in a study of blood T cell repertoires in COVID-19. TCRdb keeps only in-frame clones here, not all; method: immunoSEQ multiplex PCR. The sample gives about 28,000 clones, about 85% of which show up once; about a quarter is in the top ten. Sequencing used peripheral blood. Receptors were obtained from a human donor in a cohort sampled during active COVID-19.

V usage is TRBV6-6 and J usage is TRBJ2-3; 13 nucleotides agree with TRBD2. Germline V lookup: CDR1 MNHNY, CDR2 SVGAGI (reference sequence). This CDR3 spans 16 amino acids. V gave up 6 bases and J gave up 0 bases; unmatched junction bases: 3. This CDR3 is CASSLLAGGSTDTQYF. As DNA, the CDR3 is TGTGCCAGCAGCCTACTAGCGGGGGGGAGCACAGATACGCAGTATTTT.

V usage is TRBV10-3 and J usage is TRBJ1-4, with 10 bases aligning to TRBD1. V gave up 4 bases and J gave up 6 bases; unmatched junction bases: 2. CDR1 is ENHRY and CDR2 is SYGVKD in the germline V gene. This CDR3 is 14 amino acids long. CDR3 residues: CAISAGQGYEKLFF. The CDR3 nucleotides read TGTGCCATCAGTGCGGGACAGGGGTATGAAAAACTGTTTTTT.

The rearrangement uses TRBV5-6 and TRBJ1-1, with 7 bases fitting TRBD1. Germline V gene sequence: CDR1 SGHDT, CDR2 YYEEEE. CDR3 size: 15 residues. Unmatched junction bases numbered 11, after V lost 5 bases and J lost 4 bases. The CDR3 loop reads CASRLLTGETTEAFF. CDR3 in DNA: TGTGCCAGCAGGTTGCTTACAGGGGAGACCACTGAAGCTTTCTTT.

The rearrangement links TRBV7-3 to TRBJ2-1, with a weak D call TRBD2 (6 bases). This CDR3 is built from 15 residues. V was shortened by 5 bases and J by 4 bases, with 15 bases between the two germline ends. The germline CDR1 and CDR2 sequences are SGHTA and FQGTGA. This CDR3 is CASSRVAAGYNEQFF. The CDR3 nucleotides are TGTGCCAGCAGCCGGGTAGCGGCGGGGTACAATGAGCAGTTCTTC.

This rearrangement joins TRBV19 to TRBJ1-1, with no clear D. Germline lookup yields CDR1 LNHDA and CDR2 SQIVND (reference sequence). The CDR3 is 13 amino acids. The V end lost 3 bases, the J end lost 4 bases, and 9 bases lay between the germline ends. The CDR3 here is CASSIPGSTEAFF. CDR3 nucleotide sequence: TGTGCCAGTAGTATCCCGGGAAGCACTGAAGCTTTCTTT.